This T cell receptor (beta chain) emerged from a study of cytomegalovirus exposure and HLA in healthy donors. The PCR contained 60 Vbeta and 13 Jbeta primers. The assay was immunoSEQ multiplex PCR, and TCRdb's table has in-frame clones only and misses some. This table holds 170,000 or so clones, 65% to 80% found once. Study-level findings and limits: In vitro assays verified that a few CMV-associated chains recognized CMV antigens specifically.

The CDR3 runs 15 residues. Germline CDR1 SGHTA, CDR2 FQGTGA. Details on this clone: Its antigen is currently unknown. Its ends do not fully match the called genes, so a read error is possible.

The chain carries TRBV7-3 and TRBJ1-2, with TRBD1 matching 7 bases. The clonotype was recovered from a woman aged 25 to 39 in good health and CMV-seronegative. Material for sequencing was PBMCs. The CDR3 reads CASSLTGTDNYGYTF. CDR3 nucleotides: TGTGCCAGCAGCCTAACCGGGACAGATAACTATGGCTACACCTTC.